The clone carrying this TCR beta chain has a count of ten or more. This specimen belongs to a study of T cells after yellow fever vaccination. Germline-derived CDR1 and CDR2 are SNHLY and FYNNEI. Trimming removed 3 bases from V and 3 bases from J, with 18 bases in between. CDR3 length: 17 residues. One entry per CDR3 protein, called by TCRdb with MiXCR from the 5' RACE reads. The repertoire has some 170,000 distinct CDR3 sequences, approximately 9.9% of them found once; the top ten carry roughly 33%. Here the sequenced sample was CD8+ T cells sorted from PBMCs, taken 45 days after the yellow fever booster vaccination. This sequence was found in a man between 18 and 29 years old who received the YFV17D yellow fever vaccine. The V and J genes are TRBV2 and TRBJ1-3; perhaps TRBD1 as D (6 bases). The CDR3 region has the DNA TGTGCCAGCAGTGACGTCGTTACAGGGCAAGATGGAAACACCATATATTTT. Protein: CASSDVVTGQDGNTIYF.